The T cell receptor (beta chain) described here comes from a study of CXCR3-negative and CXCR3-positive naive CD8 T cells. For the study at large: There were some 140 million TRB reads altogether, and each library had about 1.5 +/- 0.3 million of them. Study-level results: Sequencing showed both naive subsets with comparably high diversity, and memory CD8+ cells much lower. The TRBV-TRBJ usage of naive CXCR3-negative and CXCR3-positive cells was similar, but that of memory cells differed.

Researchers prepared the TRB cDNA libraries using 5' RACE with UMI labels. After re-calling the 5' RACE reads, TCRdb lists one entry per CDR3 protein, DNA absent. The sample holds 69,000 or so distinct CDR3 sequences. Germline V gene lookup returns CDR1 SGHVS and CDR2 FQNEAQ. The CDR3 covers 17 residues. Regarding this clonotype: No antigen is known for it.

This chain links TRBV7-8 with TRBJ1-3; the TCRdb D gene call, TRBD1, has no DNA to confirm it. The source material was naive CXCR3- CD8+ T cells from blood. Subset defined: CD45RO-CCR7+CD27+CD95- naive CD8+ T cells lacking CXCR3 (TNR3-). The clonotype was recovered from a human donor in good health. Some clones in this sample may be carry-over from other donors' samples. CDR3 sequence: CASSLDPVGVRRNTIYF.